One sample yielded the 5 T cell receptor beta chains listed below, sequenced in a study of persistence of HIV-infected CD4 T cells. These receptors have no known antigen. This was the immunoSEQ version 4 assay in survey mode. Profiled with immunoSEQ multiplex PCR; TCRdb holds only in-frame clones, not every one. The data show under 25,000 clones, 74% seen once. Cells were stimulated with overlapping HIV-1 Gag 15-mer peptides. Sorting selected CD4+ T cells upregulating both CD40 ligand and CD69. The input for sequencing was CD4+ T cells sorted from PBMCs after roughly 18-hour stimulation, taken from a patient who received antiretroviral therapy. These receptors came from an adult man with HIV who was CMV-seropositive.

V gene TRBV3-1 (or the pseudogene TRBV3-2) combines with J gene TRBJ2-7; 10 bases line up with TRBD1. V was pared by 0 bases and J by 3 bases, with 8 bases of the junction left unmatched. Germline V lookup: CDR1 LGHDT, CDR2 YNNKEL (reference sequence). CDR3 length: 17 amino acids. DNA for the CDR3: TGTGCCAGCAGCCAAGAGGGACAGGGGTTCAGGGACTACGAGCAGTACTTC. It translates to CASSQEGQGFRDYEQYF.

V usage is TRBV15 and J usage is TRBJ1-3, with D possibly TRBD1 on 5 matching bases. Looked up from germline, CDR1 is LNHNV and CDR2 is YYDKDF (reference sequence). Trimming shortened V by 5 bases and J by 0 bases, and 20 bases separated the two germline ends. The CDR3 is 18 residues long. CDR3 amino acids: CATSSLPTGVGSGNTIYF. The CDR3 bases are TGTGCCACCAGCTCTCTCCCGACGGGGGTCGGCTCTGGAAACACCATATATTTT.

The chain employs TRBV4-1 and TRBJ2-7; TRBD1 matches at 8 bases. The V gene end was trimmed by 4 bases and the J gene end by 5 bases; junction bases not matched to a gene: 13. CDR1 and CDR2 (germline): MGHRA, YSYEKL. This CDR3 region has 16 residues. CDR3 sequence: CASSPRTAGGYDEQYF. The CDR3 DNA reads as TGCGCCAGCAGCCCGCGGACTGCAGGGGGCTACGACGAGCAGTACTTC.

The count of this clone is one. This chain connects TRBV2 to TRBJ2-7; a weak D match, TRBD2 (6 bases). V dropped 5 bases and J dropped 5 bases, with 16 bases sitting between them. The length of the CDR3 is 14 residues. CDR1 and CDR2 from the germline V gene are SNHLY and FYNNEI. The DNA of the CDR3 is TGTGCCAGCAGTAGTGGCCTACTAGCTCACGAGCAGTACTTC. Its protein is CASSSGLLAHEQYF. Drawing the rest from reference TRBV2 and TRBJ2-7, the complete variable domain is EPEVTQTPSHQVTQMGQEVILRCVPISNHLYFYWYRQILGQKVEFLVSFYNNEISEKSEIFDDQFSVERPDGSNFTLKIRSTKLEDSAMYFCASSSGLLAHEQYFGPGTRLTVT.

CDR3: CASSLLREQFF. The CDR3 DNA is TGCGCCAGCAGCTTGCTAAGGGAGCAGTTCTTC. This sequence joins TRBV5-1 and TRBJ2-1; D gene ambiguous. CDR1 is SGHRS and CDR2 is YFSETQ in the germline V gene. The ends were cut back, 1 base at V and 10 bases at J, with 6 bases in the middle. This CDR3 is 11 amino acids long. Full variable domain (rest looked up from reference TRBV5-1 and TRBJ2-1): KAGVTQTPRYLIKTRGQQVTLSCSPISGHRSVSWYQQTPGQGLQFLFEYFSETQRNKGNFPGRFSGRQFSNSRSEMNVSTLELGDSALYLCASSLLREQFFGPGTRLTVL.